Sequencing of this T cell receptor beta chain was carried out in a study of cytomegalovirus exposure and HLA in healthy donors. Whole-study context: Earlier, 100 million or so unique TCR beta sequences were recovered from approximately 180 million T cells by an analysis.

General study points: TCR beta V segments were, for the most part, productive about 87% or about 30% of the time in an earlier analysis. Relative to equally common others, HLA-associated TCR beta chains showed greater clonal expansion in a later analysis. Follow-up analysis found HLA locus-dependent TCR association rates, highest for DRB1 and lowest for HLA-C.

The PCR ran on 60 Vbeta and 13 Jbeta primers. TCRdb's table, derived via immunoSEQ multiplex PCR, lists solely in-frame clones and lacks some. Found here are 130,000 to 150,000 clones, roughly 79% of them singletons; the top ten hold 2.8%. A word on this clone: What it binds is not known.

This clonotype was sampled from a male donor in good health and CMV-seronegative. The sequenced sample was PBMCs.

In DNA, the CDR3 is TGTGCCAGCAGCCAAGGAGAGGGGGCAGGCACCGGGGAGCTGTTTTTT. It specifies CASSQGEGAGTGELFF. The J gene is TRBJ2-2, the V gene TRBV4-2; 7 nucleotides match TRBD1. Per germline, CDR1 LGHNA and CDR2 YNFKEQ. The CDR3 sequence is 16 residues long. Trimming removed 1 base from V and 4 bases from J; junction bases left unmatched: 6.